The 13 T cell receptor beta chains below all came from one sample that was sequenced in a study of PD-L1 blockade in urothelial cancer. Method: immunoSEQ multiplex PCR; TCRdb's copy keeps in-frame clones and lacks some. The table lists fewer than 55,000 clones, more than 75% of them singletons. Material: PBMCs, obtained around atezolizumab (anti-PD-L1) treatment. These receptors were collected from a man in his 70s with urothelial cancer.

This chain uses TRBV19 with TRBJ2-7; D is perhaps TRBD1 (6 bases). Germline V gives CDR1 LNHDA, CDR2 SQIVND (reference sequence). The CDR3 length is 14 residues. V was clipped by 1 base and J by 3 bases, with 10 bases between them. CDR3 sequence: CASSIGEQGYEQYF. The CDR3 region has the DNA TGTGCCAGTAGTATAGGAGAACAGGGCTACGAGCAGTACTTC.

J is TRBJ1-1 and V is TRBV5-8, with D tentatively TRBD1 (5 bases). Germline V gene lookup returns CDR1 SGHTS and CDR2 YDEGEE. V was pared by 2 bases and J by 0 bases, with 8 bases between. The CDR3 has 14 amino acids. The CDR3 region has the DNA TGTGCCAGCAGCTTCGGGGGAATGAACACTGAAGCTTTCTTT. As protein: CASSFGGMNTEAFF.

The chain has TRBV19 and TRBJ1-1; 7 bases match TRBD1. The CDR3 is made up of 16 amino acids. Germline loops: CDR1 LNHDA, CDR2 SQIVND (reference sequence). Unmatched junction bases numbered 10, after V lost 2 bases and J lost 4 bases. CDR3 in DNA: TGTGCCAGTAGTATATCCTACAGGGGAGGATCCACTGAAGCTTTCTTT. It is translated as CASSISYRGGSTEAFF.

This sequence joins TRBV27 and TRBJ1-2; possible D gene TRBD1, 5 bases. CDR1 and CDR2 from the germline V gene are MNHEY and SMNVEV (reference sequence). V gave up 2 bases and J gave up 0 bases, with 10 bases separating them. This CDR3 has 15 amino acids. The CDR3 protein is CASSLLAGPNYGYTF. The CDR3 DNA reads TGTGCCAGCAGTTTACTGGCGGGGCCTAACTATGGCTACACCTTC.

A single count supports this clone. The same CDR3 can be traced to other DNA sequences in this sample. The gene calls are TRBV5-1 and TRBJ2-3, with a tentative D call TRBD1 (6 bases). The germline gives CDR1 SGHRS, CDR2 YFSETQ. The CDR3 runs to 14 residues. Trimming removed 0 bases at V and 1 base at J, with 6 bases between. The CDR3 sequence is CASSLEGGTDTQYF. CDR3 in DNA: TGCGCCAGCAGCTTGGAGGGGGGCACAGATACGCAGTATTTT.

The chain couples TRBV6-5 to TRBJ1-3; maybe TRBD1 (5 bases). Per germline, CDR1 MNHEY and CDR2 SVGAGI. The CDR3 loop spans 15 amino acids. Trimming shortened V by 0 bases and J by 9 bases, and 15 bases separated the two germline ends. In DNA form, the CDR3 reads TGTGCCAGCAGTTACTCGTACAGGTCGGAGAGCACCATATATTTT. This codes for CASSYSYRSESTIYF.

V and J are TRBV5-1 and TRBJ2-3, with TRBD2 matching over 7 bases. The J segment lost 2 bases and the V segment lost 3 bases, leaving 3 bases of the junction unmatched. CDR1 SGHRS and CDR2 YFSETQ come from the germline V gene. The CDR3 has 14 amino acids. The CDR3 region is CASSSGGLTDTQYF. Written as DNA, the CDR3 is TGCGCCAGCAGCTCGGGGGGTCTCACAGATACGCAGTATTTT.

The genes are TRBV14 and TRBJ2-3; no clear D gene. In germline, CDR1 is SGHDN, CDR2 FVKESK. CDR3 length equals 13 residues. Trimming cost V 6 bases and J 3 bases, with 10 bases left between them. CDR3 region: CASRSKRTDTQYF. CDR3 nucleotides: TGTGCCAGCAGATCAAAGCGAACAGATACGCAGTATTTT.

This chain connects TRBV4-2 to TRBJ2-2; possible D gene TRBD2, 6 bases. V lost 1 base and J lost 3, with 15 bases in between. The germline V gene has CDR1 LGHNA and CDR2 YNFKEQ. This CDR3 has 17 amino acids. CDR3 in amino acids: CASSQGAGSGDTGELFF. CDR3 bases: TGTGCCAGCAGCCAAGGTGCGGGGAGTGGGGACACCGGGGAGCTGTTTTTT.

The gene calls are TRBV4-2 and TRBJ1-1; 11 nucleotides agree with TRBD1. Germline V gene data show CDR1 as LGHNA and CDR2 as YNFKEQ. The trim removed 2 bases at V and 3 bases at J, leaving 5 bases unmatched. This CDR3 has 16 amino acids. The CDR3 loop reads CASSQPGQGEDTEAFF. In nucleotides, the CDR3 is TGTGCCAGCAGCCAACCGGGACAGGGGGAGGACACTGAAGCTTTCTTT.

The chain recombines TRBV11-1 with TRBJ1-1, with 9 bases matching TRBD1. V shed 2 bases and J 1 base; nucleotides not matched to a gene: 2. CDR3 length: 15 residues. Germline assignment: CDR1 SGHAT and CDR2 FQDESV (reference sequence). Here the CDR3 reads CASSLRDRENTEAFF. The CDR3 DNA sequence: TGTGCCAGCAGCTTACGGGACAGGGAGAACACTGAAGCTTTCTTT.

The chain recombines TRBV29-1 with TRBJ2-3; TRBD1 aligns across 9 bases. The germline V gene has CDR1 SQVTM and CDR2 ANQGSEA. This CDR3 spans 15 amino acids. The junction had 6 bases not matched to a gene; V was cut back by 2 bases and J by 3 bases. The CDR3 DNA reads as TGCAGCGTTGAAACGGGACAGGGTCGGACAGATACGCAGTATTTT. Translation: CSVETGQGRTDTQYF.

CDR3 nucleotide sequence: TGTGCCAGCAGTTTATGGGGGACATACAACACCGGGGAGCTGTTTTTT. Residues: CASSLWGTYNTGELFF. The rearrangement joins TRBV28 to TRBJ2-2; possibly TRBD1 for D (6 bases). Germline V gene lookup returns CDR1 MDHEN and CDR2 SYDVKM. CDR3 length equals 16 residues. V was trimmed by 0 bases and J by 2 bases, leaving 10 bases between them.